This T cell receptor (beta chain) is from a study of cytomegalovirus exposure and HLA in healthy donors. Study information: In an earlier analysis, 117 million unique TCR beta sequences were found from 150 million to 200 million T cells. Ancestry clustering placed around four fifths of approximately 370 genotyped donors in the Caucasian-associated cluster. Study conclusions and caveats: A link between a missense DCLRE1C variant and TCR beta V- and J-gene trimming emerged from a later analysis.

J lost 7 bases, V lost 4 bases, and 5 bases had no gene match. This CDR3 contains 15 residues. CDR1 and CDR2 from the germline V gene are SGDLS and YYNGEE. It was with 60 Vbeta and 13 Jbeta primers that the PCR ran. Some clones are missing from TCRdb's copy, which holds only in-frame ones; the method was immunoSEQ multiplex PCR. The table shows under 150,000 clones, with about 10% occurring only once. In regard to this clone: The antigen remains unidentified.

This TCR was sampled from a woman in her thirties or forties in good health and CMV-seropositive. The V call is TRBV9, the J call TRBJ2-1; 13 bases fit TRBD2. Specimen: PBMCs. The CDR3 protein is CASSKLAGGYNEQFF. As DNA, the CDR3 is TGTGCCAGCAGCAAACTAGCGGGGGGGTATAATGAGCAGTTCTTC.